The 16 T cell receptor beta chains given below trace back to one sample, sequenced in a study of blood T cell repertoires in COVID-19. The data were produced by immunoSEQ multiplex PCR, yet TCRdb's version contains in-frame clones alone and is incomplete. This sample has about 130,000 clones, with around 79% found just once. Source material: peripheral blood. Receptors were obtained from a woman aged 70-85 years with COVID-19, enrolled during active disease.

The chain recombines TRBV9 with TRBJ1-3; 9 nucleotides align to TRBD1. CDR1 and CDR2 (germline): SGDLS, YYNGEE. V shed 3 bases, J shed 2 bases, and the junction held 15 bases outside the gene matches. The CDR3 sequence is 19 residues long. CDR3: CASSATQGQGFAPGNTIYF. The CDR3, as DNA: TGTGCCAGCAGCGCAACCCAGGGACAGGGCTTCGCCCCTGGAAACACCATATATTTT.

The J gene is TRBJ2-1, the V gene TRBV5-1; possibly TRBD1 for D (6 bases). Trimming took off 1 base at V and 0 bases at J, with 11 bases between the two ends. The CDR3 length is 16 residues. CDR1 is SGHRS, CDR2 YFSETQ, per germline. The CDR3 coding sequence is TGCGCCAGCAGCTTGACAGGGCCCAGCTCCTACAATGAGCAGTTCTTC. Its translation is CASSLTGPSSYNEQFF.

The chain employs TRBV7-6 and TRBJ2-7, with D perhaps TRBD2 (5 bases). The CDR3 is made up of 13 amino acids. The germline CDR1 and CDR2 sequences are SGHVS and FNYEAQ. Trimming removed 5 bases at V and 3 bases at J, with 11 bases between. Here the CDR3 reads CASSRDANYEQYF. Written as DNA, the CDR3 is TGTGCCAGCAGCCGGGATGCCAACTACGAGCAGTACTTC.

This chain joins TRBV7-2 and TRBJ2-5; possibly TRBD1 for D (5 bases). Trimming left V 5 bases short and J 1 base short, with 8 bases between. The CDR3 totals 13 residues. Germline lookup yields CDR1 SGHTA and CDR2 FQGNSA. CDR3 residues: CASSKGAQETQYF. The CDR3 DNA is TGTGCCAGCAGCAAAGGGGCCCAAGAGACCCAGTACTTC.

The chain has TRBV14 and TRBJ2-4; D may be TRBD1 (6 bases). This CDR3 is 16 amino acids long. CDR1 is SGHDN, CDR2 FVKESK, per germline. Trimming left V 3 bases short and J 1 base short, with 13 bases between. In DNA, the CDR3 is TGTGCCAGCAGCCAGCCCTTAACAGGGGCCAAAAACATTCAGTACTTC. Protein sequence: CASSQPLTGAKNIQYF.

With regard to this clone: At one of its ends the junction is not consistent with the germline gene, which may arise from a read error. The V and J genes are TRBV12-3 or TRBV12-4 and TRBJ2-5; D not certain. The CDR3 has 11 residues. The DNA for the CDR3 is TGTGCCAGCAGTCGACAAGGGACCCAGTACTTC. Its protein product is CASSRQGTQYF.

The chain has TRBV6-6 and TRBJ2-3; a possible D gene is TRBD2 (7 bases). The V and J ends lost 7 bases and 4 bases respectively, with 12 bases between them. The CDR3 sequence is 13 residues long. CDR1 and CDR2 from the germline V gene are MNHNY and SVGAGI (reference sequence). The CDR3 DNA follows: TGTGCCAGCAACGGGGGGCCCGCAGATACGCAGTATTTT. Translation: CASNGGPADTQYF.

The chain employs TRBV7-9 and TRBJ1-4; the D is unclear. The CDR3 sequence is 12 residues long. The germline V and J ends were trimmed by 6 bases and 12 bases, with 14 bases remaining between them. Germline V CDR1 and CDR2: SEHNR, FQNEAQ (reference sequence). The CDR3 loop reads CASSFAAVELFF. CDR3 sequence (DNA): TGTGCCAGCAGTTTCGCGGCTGTGGAACTGTTTTTT.

The J gene is TRBJ2-1, the V gene TRBV18; 9 positions agree with TRBD1. J lost 10 bases, V lost 1 base, and 14 bases had no gene match. Germline V CDR1 and CDR2: KGHSH, LQKENI. The CDR3 consists of 17 residues. DNA for the CDR3: TGTGCCAGCTCACCACTCCAAGGGGGACAGGGCGGAGTAGAGCAGTTCTTC. This codes for CASSPLQGGQGGVEQFF.

This sequence joins TRBV21-1 and TRBJ2-3; the tabulated D call, TRBD2, remains unverified against the DNA. TRBV21-1 is flagged as a pseudogene. The CDR3 runs to 17 residues. CDR3 region: CASSKSDAGRSTDTQYF. In nucleotides, the CDR3 is TGTGCCAGCAGCAAATCTGACGCGGGGAGGAGCACAGATACGCAGTATTTT.

The CDR3 spells CATSAMGAMEAFF. CDR3 sequence (DNA): TGTGCCACCAGTGCAATGGGAGCGATGGAAGCTTTCTTT. J is TRBJ1-1 and V is TRBV24-1; no clear D gene. The CDR3 extends over 13 amino acids. Germline V gene sequence: CDR1 KGHDR, CDR2 SFDVKD. V lost 5 bases and J lost 8, with 14 bases in between.

The chain is built from TRBV7-8 and TRBJ2-3; D may be TRBD1 (5 bases). CDR1 and CDR2 from the germline V gene are SGHVS and FQNEAQ. The CDR3 runs 13 residues. Between the trimmed V and J ends, which lost 5 bases and 4 bases, there was a span of 10 bases. The CDR3 bases are TGTGCCAGCAGCCAAGGGGCCGCAGATACGCAGTATTTT. Translating it yields CASSQGAADTQYF.

This clone was picked up one time. The chain links TRBV3-1 (or the pseudogene TRBV3-2) to TRBJ2-1; 15 bases are shared with TRBD2. The V segment lost 4 bases and the J segment 10 bases; nucleotides outside the gene matches: 8. Per the germline V gene, CDR1 is LGHDT and CDR2 is YNNKEL (reference sequence). The CDR3 length is 16 residues. CDR3 sequence reads: CASSLRTSGGAREQFF. The CDR3 DNA is TGTGCCAGCAGCCTCAGGACTAGCGGGGGGGCACGAGAGCAGTTCTTC.

The rearrangement uses TRBV15 and TRBJ2-1, with unresolved D. V lost 5 bases to trimming and J lost 0 bases, with 17 bases between them. Germline assignment: CDR1 LNHNV and CDR2 YYDKDF (reference sequence). This CDR3 has 17 residues. The CDR3 region is CATSRWAPPLSYNEQFF. CDR3 coding DNA: TGTGCCACCAGCCGATGGGCCCCACCCCTCTCCTACAATGAGCAGTTCTTC.

The rearrangement joins TRBV19 to TRBJ1-1; 8 bases match TRBD1. The CDR3 sequence is 11 residues long. Looked up from germline, CDR1 is LNHDA and CDR2 is SQIVND (reference sequence). Germline trimming cut 7 bases from V and 6 bases from J; bases unmatched to any gene: 1. The CDR3 nucleotides read TGTGCCAGTAACAGGGGGTCTGAAGCTTTCTTT. This gives the protein CASNRGSEAFF.

This chain links TRBV2 with TRBJ1-2; D is ambiguous. Germline CDR1 reads SNHLY; CDR2 reads FYNNEI. The CDR3 totals 15 residues. With 1 base removed from V and 8 bases from J, the gap between germline ends came to 17 bases. CDR3 nucleotide sequence: TGTGCCAGCAGTGAAGAGCGGGGAGCGATAAACGGCTACACCTTC. Translated, it gives CASSEERGAINGYTF. The full variable domain, its missing parts supplied by reference TRBV2 and TRBJ1-2, is EPEVTQTPSHQVTQMGQEVILRCVPISNHLYFYWYRQILGQKVEFLVSFYNNEISEKSEIFDDQFSVERPDGSNFTLKIRSTKLEDSAMYFCASSEERGAINGYTFGSGTRLTVV.